The 18 T cell receptor beta chains below come from one sample, sequenced in a study of B cell selection in AIRE deficiency. The sorted conventional CD4 T cells were gated as CD4+CD127+. Assay used: immunoSEQ multiplex PCR; TCRdb lists only in-frame clones, some missing. This sample has about 25,000 clones, with nearly 97% found just once. The sequenced material came from CD4+CD127+ conventional T cells sorted from PBMCs. The receptor set was obtained from a human donor in good health.

The chain has TRBV28 and TRBJ2-1; 8 nucleotides agree with TRBD1. J lost 6 bases, V lost 6 bases, and 4 bases had no gene match. Germline CDR1 is MDHEN and CDR2 is SYDVKM. CDR3 length equals 13 residues. Here the CDR3 DNA reads TGTGCCAGCAGCCAGGGGGCGCTCAATGAGCAGTTCTTC. This translates into CASSQGALNEQFF.

The gene calls are TRBV14 and TRBJ1-2; D is ambiguous. Germline CDR1 is SGHDN and CDR2 is FVKESK. V dropped 1 base and J dropped 4 bases, with 7 bases sitting between them. The CDR3 length is 13 residues. As DNA, the CDR3 is TGTGCCAGCAGCCAAGTCTCTCGCTATGGCTACACCTTC. This gives the protein CASSQVSRYGYTF. Based on the CDR3 plus reference TRBV14 and TRBJ1-2, the full variable domain is EAGVTQFPSHSVIEKGQTVTLRCDPISGHDNLYWYRRVMGKEIKFLLHFVKESKQDESGMPNNRFLAERTGGTYSTLKVQPAELEDSGVYFCASSQVSRYGYTFGSGTRLTVV.

The rearrangement joins TRBV27 to TRBJ2-5; 14 bases line up with TRBD2. J lost 4 bases, V lost 5 bases, and 9 bases had no gene match. CDR1 and CDR2 from the germline V gene are MNHEY and SMNVEV (reference sequence). This CDR3 is 17 amino acids long. The CDR3 sequence is CASSPQGLAGEGETQYF. The DNA of the CDR3 is TGTGCCAGCAGTCCCCAGGGACTAGCGGGAGAGGGAGAGACCCAGTACTTC.

The chain carries TRBV7-2 and TRBJ2-5; possible D gene TRBD1, 6 bases. This CDR3 is built from 15 residues. The germline V and J ends were trimmed by 5 bases and 2 bases, with 15 bases remaining between them. CDR1 SGHTA and CDR2 FQGNSA come from the germline V gene. The CDR3 spells CASSRRTAYQETQYF. The CDR3 DNA is TGTGCCAGCAGCAGAAGGACAGCCTATCAAGAGACCCAGTACTTC.

The chain has TRBV19 and TRBJ1-5; D not certain. V shed 1 base and J shed 0 bases, with 16 bases lying between them. Germline V gives CDR1 LNHDA, CDR2 SQIVND (reference sequence). The CDR3 contains 18 residues. The CDR3 sequence: CASSIVSHRLSSNQPQHF. As DNA, the CDR3 is TGTGCCAGTAGTATAGTTAGCCATCGCCTTTCTAGCAATCAGCCCCAGCATTTT.

The V and J genes are TRBV5-1 and TRBJ2-7, with D tentatively TRBD1 or TRBD2 (7 bases each). Germline assignment: CDR1 SGHRS and CDR2 YFSETQ. Trimming pared 4 bases from V and 3 bases from J, leaving 20 bases between. The CDR3 loop spans 16 amino acids. CDR3 in DNA: TGCGCCAGCAGCACTCTGACAGGGAGGGATTTCTACGAGCAGTACTTC. Residues: CASSTLTGRDFYEQYF.

The rearrangement links TRBV7-2 to TRBJ1-2; the D gene is possibly TRBD1 (6 bases). The CDR3 spans 16 residues. Trimming pared 0 bases from V and 6 bases from J, leaving 17 bases between. CDR1 SGHTA and CDR2 FQGNSA come from the germline V gene. CDR3 nucleotides: TGTGCCAGCAGCTTAGCCTCGGGGGGGCGCGGGGATGGCTACACCTTC. This translates into CASSLASGGRGDGYTF.

The chain links TRBV4-2 to TRBJ2-3; 9 bases match TRBD2. Germline assignment: CDR1 LGHNA and CDR2 YNFKEQ. This CDR3 contains 17 residues. V was pared by 4 bases and J by 6 bases, with 14 bases of the junction left unmatched. CDR3 in DNA: TGTGCCAGCAGCCGAGAAGGGGGCGGGGGGGCATCTGATACGCAGTATTTT. Protein sequence: CASSREGGGGASDTQYF.

This clone appeared a single time. The DNA for the CDR3 is TGTGCCAGCAGGGGGACAGGGGCACTATATGGCTACACCTTC. Its translation is CASRGTGALYGYTF. This chain links TRBV2 with TRBJ1-2, with 10 bases identical to TRBD1. Germline CDR1 and CDR2: SNHLY and FYNNEI. CDR3 length: 14 residues. The trim removed 6 bases at V and 5 bases at J, leaving 6 bases unmatched.

About this clone: One junction end does not reproduce the germline sequence, and a read error may be involved. The V and J genes are TRBV9 and TRBJ2-7; D might be TRBD1 or TRBD2, each matching 5 bases. The CDR3 runs to 14 residues. Looked up from germline, CDR1 is SGDLS and CDR2 is YYNGEE. The CDR3 DNA is TGTGCCAGCAGCGTAGACGAGGGGAGCTACGTGCAGTACTTC. Translated, it gives CASSVDEGSYVQYF.

This chain uses TRBV7-2 with TRBJ2-2, with a weak D call TRBD2 (6 bases). CDR3 length: 13 residues. Germline values: CDR1 SGHTA, CDR2 FQGNSA. V was shortened by 3 bases and J by 8 bases, with 10 bases between the two germline ends. CDR3 residues: CASSFVAAGELFF. CDR3 coding DNA: TGTGCCAGCAGCTTCGTAGCGGCGGGGGAGCTGTTTTTT.

The genes are TRBV27 and TRBJ2-3, with a possible D match to TRBD2 (6 bases). This CDR3 has 19 residues. Germline V gene data show CDR1 as MNHEY and CDR2 as SMNVEV (reference sequence). The germline V and J ends were trimmed by 3 bases and 4 bases, with 26 bases remaining between them. The CDR3 DNA reads as TGTGCCAGCAGTTTCGGGGGATTAGGAGAACGGGAGAGGGCAGATACGCAGTATTTT. Amino acid sequence: CASSFGGLGERERADTQYF.

J is TRBJ2-2 and V is TRBV18; 8 nucleotides match TRBD1. Trimming at V came to 2 bases and at J to 7 bases, leaving 6 bases not matched to a gene. The CDR3 consists of 15 residues. The V gene's germline CDR1 is KGHSH and CDR2 LQKENI. CDR3 loop: CASSPGQGRNGELFF. CDR3 DNA sequence: TGTGCCAGCTCACCAGGACAGGGTCGAAACGGGGAGCTGTTTTTT.

The chain recombines TRBV5-4 with TRBJ2-5; TRBD1 might be the D (6 bases). CDR3 length: 13 amino acids. Per the germline V gene, CDR1 is SGHNT and CDR2 is YYREEE (reference sequence). Trimming took 3 bases from V and 5 from J, leaving 11 bases between them. The CDR3 protein is CASSSQGWETQYF. DNA for the CDR3: TGTGCCAGCAGCTCACAGGGATGGGAGACCCAGTACTTC.

This sequence joins TRBV6-1 and TRBJ2-3, with D possibly being TRBD2 (6 bases). Trimming removed 6 bases from V and 9 bases from J, with 13 bases in between. The CDR3 has 12 residues. CDR1 and CDR2 (germline): MNHNS, SASEGT. The CDR3 DNA sequence: TGTGCCAGCAGGCAAATCGGGGGAACGCAGTATTTT. Translation gives CASRQIGGTQYF.

As to this clone: A junction boundary mismatches the germline segment, possibly from a read error. The CDR3 nucleotides are TGTGCCACACGCGCGGACCCACGAGACTTC. Its translation is CATRADPRDF. The chain uses TRBV2 and TRBJ2-7; D unclear. This CDR3 region has 10 residues. In germline, CDR1 is SNHLY, CDR2 FYNNEI.

This sequence joins TRBV7-2 and TRBJ2-2; TRBD1 matches 12 bases. The CDR3 extends over 16 amino acids. From germline, CDR1 is SGHTA and CDR2 FQGNSA. With 5 bases clipped from V and 6 bases from J, the junction kept 7 bases outside the gene matches. The CDR3 loop is CASSRGTGGVAGELFF. For the CDR3, the DNA is TGTGCCAGCAGCCGGGGGACAGGGGGCGTGGCCGGGGAGCTGTTTTTT.

The J gene is TRBJ2-7, the V gene TRBV9; 8 nucleotides line up with TRBD2. This CDR3 region has 14 residues. Germline V gene data show CDR1 as SGDLS and CDR2 as YYNGEE. V lost 6 bases and J lost 2; bases outside the gene matches: 7. This CDR3 is CASTPPGRAYEQYF. The CDR3 region has the DNA TGTGCCAGCACCCCCCCCGGGAGGGCCTACGAGCAGTACTTC. Together with reference TRBV9 and TRBJ2-7, the CDR3 gives the full variable domain: DSGVTQTPKHLITATGQRVTLRCSPRSGDLSVYWYQQSLDQGLQFLIQYYNGEERAKGNILERFSAQQFPDLHSELNLSSLELGDSALYFCASTPPGRAYEQYFGPGTRLTVT.